The TCR beta chain described here comes from a study of blood T cell repertoires in COVID-19. Study details: Acute and convalescent COVID-19 samples came from the United States, Italy and Spain. T cells, B-cell-depleted T cells, or PBMCs provided the cDNA or gDNA that served as material.

In germline, CDR1 is MGHRA, CDR2 YSYEKL. This CDR3 has 15 residues. Losses at the gene ends were 2 bases for V and 8 bases for J; bases not matched to a gene: 10. Enrollment of patients from Seattle took place during active infection, with longitudinal follow-up. In the study's own analysis: Scientists estimated how many nucleated cells there were by amplifying reference gene primers. Sequencing used immunoSEQ multiplex PCR; TCRdb keeps in-frame clones, though not all of them. V and J calls plus clone size are reproduced from that table; the DNA served to infer D and trimming. The sample has about 260,000 clones, 75% to 90% seen once. This clone was seen once.

Sequenced: peripheral blood. The sequence derives from a woman in her 70s with COVID-19, enrolled during active disease. The V and J genes are TRBV4-1 and TRBJ1-2; TRBD1 matches at 8 bases. CDR3 loop: CASSQPNRGTWGYTF. The DNA for the CDR3 is TGCGCCAGCAGCCAACCGAACAGGGGGACTTGGGGCTACACCTTC.